This is a list of T cell receptor beta chains from one sample in a study of chemoradiotherapy in HPV16-positive cancers. Profiling relied on immunoSEQ multiplex PCR, and the TCRdb table lists in-frame clones only, not all of them. The data contain about 8,900 clones, about 85% of them singletons. The sequencing here drew on tumor tissue, taken from a patient who underwent chemoradiotherapy. The receptor source for this set is a human donor with HPV-associated anogenital cancer. CDR3s include the opening cysteine and the closing phenylalanine or tryptophan. D genes are given only for firm matches. Some rows mark clone size as missing; the rest say once, few, many or name a class of expanded clone.

NA	TRBV29-1	TRBD1	TRBJ2-3	CSVTGGTDTQYF	TGCAGCGTTACAGGGGGCACAGATACGCAGTATTTT
NA	TRBV4-1	NA	TRBJ2-7	CASSKGGTGGSSYEQYF	TGCGCCAGCAGCAAAGGGGGGACGGGTGGAAGCTCCTACGAGCAGTACTTC
NA	TRBV18	NA	TRBJ2-1	CASSPQNEQFF	TGTGCCAGCTCACCTCAAAATGAGCAGTTCTTC
NA	TRBV10-3	NA	TRBJ2-7	CAINVGSSYEQYF	TGTGCCATCAACGTGGGGAGCTCCTACGAGCAGTACTTC
NA	TRBV7-9	NA	TRBJ1-1	CASSLRPNTEAFF	TGTGCCAGCAGCTTAAGACCGAACACTGAAGCTTTCTTT
NA	TRBV30	NA	TRBJ1-4	CAWSLAGEKLFF	TGTGCCTGGAGCCTAGCGGGTGAAAAACTGTTTTTT
NA	TRBV7-6	NA	TRBJ2-5	CASSVAYQETQYF	TGTGCCAGCAGCGTAGCCTACCAAGAGACCCAGTACTTC
NA	TRBV9	NA	TRBJ1-6	CASSVRDGNSPLHF	TGTGCCAGCAGCGTCCGGGACGGAAATTCACCCCTCCACTTT
NA	TRBV11-2	TRBD2	TRBJ2-3	CASSERLARTDTQYF	TGTGCCAGCAGCGAACGACTAGCGCGCACAGATACGCAGTATTTT
few	TRBV6-6	NA	TRBJ2-1	CASSYPTHVTNEQFF	TGTGCCAGCAGTTACCCCACCCACGTCACCAATGAGCAGTTCTTC
NA	TRBV5-1	NA	TRBJ1-1	CASSLDGGTEAFF	TGCGCCAGCAGCTTGGACGGAGGCACTGAAGCTTTCTTT
NA	TRBV5-4	NA	TRBJ1-1	CASSLVRGSGTEAFF	TGTGCCAGCAGCTTGGTGCGCGGCAGTGGCACTGAAGCTTTCTTT
NA	TRBV5-1	NA	TRBJ2-1	CASRLGTSYNEQFF	TGCGCCAGTAGACTAGGTACGTCCTACAATGAGCAGTTCTTC
NA	TRBV30	NA	TRBJ1-5	CAWSGAANQPQHF	TGTGCCTGGAGTGGGGCCGCAAATCAGCCCCAGCATTTT
NA	TRBV10-1	TRBD2	TRBJ2-1	CASSEASGVYGEQFF	TGCGCCAGCAGTGAAGCTAGCGGGGTGTACGGTGAGCAGTTCTTC
NA	TRBV5-6	NA	TRBJ1-3	CASSSGPSGNTIYF	TGTGCCAGCAGCTCTGGGCCTTCTGGAAACACCATATATTTT
once	TRBV6-1	NA	TRBJ2-7	CASSDRHESSYEQYF	TGTGCCAGCAGTGACCGACACGAGAGCTCCTACGAGCAGTACTTC
NA	TRBV21-1	NA	TRBJ2-3	CASSKGGCPGTDTQYF	TGTGCCAGCAGCAAAGGTGGGTGTCCGGGGACAGATACGCAGTATTTT
NA	TRBV7-3	NA	TRBJ2-2	CASSSKGTGELFF	TGTGCCAGCAGCTCTAAGGGAACCGGGGAGCTGTTTTTT
NA	TRBV5-4	NA	TRBJ2-7	CASSVDSGSYEQYF	TGTGCCAGCAGCGTGGACAGCGGAAGCTACGAGCAGTACTTC
NA	TRBV19	TRBD1	TRBJ2-1	CASSMDGTEKNEQFF	TGTGCCAGTAGTATGGACGGGACAGAAAAAAATGAGCAGTTCTTC
NA	TRBV6-1	NA	TRBJ1-6	CASSQEGGSYFNSPLHF	TGTGCCAGCAGTCAAGAGGGGGGCAGCTATTTCAATTCACCCCTCCACTTT
NA	TRBV29-1	TRBD1	TRBJ1-5	CSVTGAPNQPQHF	TGCAGCGTCACAGGGGCACCAAATCAGCCCCAGCATTTT
NA	TRBV5-6	NA	TRBJ2-7	CASSFSLSSYEQYF	TGTGCCAGCAGCTTCAGTCTAAGCTCCTACGAGCAGTACTTC
NA	TRBV5-4	NA	TRBJ1-2	CASSLRPGQSLNYGYTF	TGTGCCAGCAGCTTGAGGCCAGGGCAAAGCCTAAACTATGGCTACACCTTC
NA	TRBV7-9	TRBD1	TRBJ1-2	CASSTAGQGPSNYGYTF	TGTGCCAGCAGCACGGCTGGACAGGGGCCTTCAAACTATGGCTACACCTTC
NA	TRBV2	TRBD1	TRBJ1-4	CATGTGAEEKLFF	TGTGCCACCGGGACAGGAGCAGAGGAAAAACTGTTTTTT
NA	TRBV29-1	NA	TRBJ1-2	CSHREGDGYTF	TGCAGCCACAGGGAAGGGGATGGCTACACCTTC
NA	TRBV30	NA	TRBJ1-6	CAWSQYRVMGNSPLHF	TGTGCCTGGAGTCAATACAGGGTGATGGGCAATTCACCCCTCCACTTT
NA	TRBV2	NA	TRBJ2-5	CASRSETGPRETQYF	TGTGCCAGCAGAAGCGAGACAGGCCCGAGGGAGACCCAGTACTTC
few	TRBV11-2	TRBD1	TRBJ1-2	CASSLGTVGGYGYTF	TGTGCCAGCAGCTTGGGGACAGTGGGGGGTTATGGCTACACCTTC